This T cell receptor beta chain was observed in a study of cytomegalovirus exposure and HLA in healthy donors. Overall study results and limits: Many donors shared some public TCRs, even though most TCR sequences were rare.

This clone was counted a single time. Its antigen is unidentified. CDR3 size: 14 residues. The junction had 9 bases not matched to a gene; V was cut back by 5 bases and J by 8 bases. Per the germline V gene, CDR1 is MDHEN and CDR2 is SYDVKM. A multiplex PCR was run with 60 Vbeta primers and 13 Jbeta primers. Generated by immunoSEQ multiplex PCR, the TCRdb table keeps only in-frame clones and is missing some. The sample holds fewer than 200,000 clones; about four fifths are singletons and the top ten take 1.5% to 2%. The specimen sequenced was PBMCs. The chain has TRBV28 and TRBJ1-5; TRBD1 agrees at 7 bases. The receptor was isolated from a man between 35 and 55 years old in good health and CMV-seropositive. CDR3 sequence: CASSPDRQREPQHF. The CDR3 nucleotides are TGTGCCAGCAGTCCGGACAGGCAGAGGGAGCCCCAGCATTTT. The full variable domain, completed using reference TRBV28 and TRBJ1-5, is DVKVTQSSRYLVKRTGEKVFLECVQDMDHENMFWYRQDPGLGLRLIYFSYDVKMKEKGDIPEGYSVSREKKERFSLILESASTNQTSMYLCASSPDRQREPQHFGDGTRLSIL.